This T cell receptor (beta chain) is drawn from a study of blood T cell repertoires in COVID-19. As for the study in general: Donors in the United States, Italy and Spain gave samples during acute or convalescent COVID-19.

Profiling relied on immunoSEQ multiplex PCR, and the TCRdb table lists in-frame clones only, not all of them. The repertoire includes 55,000 or so clones, around nine tenths of them detected once, and 5.5% to 7.5% sits in the top ten. This clonotype was obtained from a man aged 35-49 years with acute or convalescent COVID-19. The specimen sequenced was peripheral blood.

The CDR3 spells CASSLGLQNTGELFF. The CDR3 nucleotides are TGCGCCAGCAGCTTGGGACTTCAGAACACCGGGGAGCTGTTTTTT. The V and J genes are TRBV5-1 and TRBJ2-2; D is unresolved. CDR1 and CDR2 from the germline V gene are SGHRS and YFSETQ. The V and J ends lost 0 bases and 1 base respectively, with 7 bases between them. The CDR3 is made up of 15 amino acids.